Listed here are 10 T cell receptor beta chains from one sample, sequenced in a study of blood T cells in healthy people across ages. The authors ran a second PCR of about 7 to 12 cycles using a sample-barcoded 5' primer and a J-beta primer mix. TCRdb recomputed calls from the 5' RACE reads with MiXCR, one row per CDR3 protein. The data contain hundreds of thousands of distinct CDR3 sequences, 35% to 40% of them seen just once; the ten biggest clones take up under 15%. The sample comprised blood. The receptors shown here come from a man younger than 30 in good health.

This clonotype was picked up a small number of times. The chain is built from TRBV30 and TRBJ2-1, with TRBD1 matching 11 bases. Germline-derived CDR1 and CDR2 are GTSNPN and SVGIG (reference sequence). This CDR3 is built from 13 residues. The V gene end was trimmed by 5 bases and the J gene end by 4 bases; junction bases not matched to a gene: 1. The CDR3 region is CAWGQGAYNEQFF. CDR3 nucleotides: TGTGCCTGGGGACAGGGGGCGTACAATGAGCAGTTCTTC. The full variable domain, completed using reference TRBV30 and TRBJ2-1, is SQTIHQWPATLVQPVGSPLSLECTVEGTSNPNLYWYRQAAGRGLQLLFYSVGIGQISSEVPQNLSASRPQDRQFILSSKKLLLSDSGFYLCAWGQGAYNEQFFGPGTRLTVL.

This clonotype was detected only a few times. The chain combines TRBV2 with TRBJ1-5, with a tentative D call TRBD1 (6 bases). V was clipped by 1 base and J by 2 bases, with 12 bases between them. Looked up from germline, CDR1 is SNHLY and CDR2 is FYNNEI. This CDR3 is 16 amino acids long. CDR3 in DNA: TGTGCCAGCAGTGAAGTTGCGGGGGCAGGCAATCAGCCCCAGCATTTT. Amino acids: CASSEVAGAGNQPQHF.

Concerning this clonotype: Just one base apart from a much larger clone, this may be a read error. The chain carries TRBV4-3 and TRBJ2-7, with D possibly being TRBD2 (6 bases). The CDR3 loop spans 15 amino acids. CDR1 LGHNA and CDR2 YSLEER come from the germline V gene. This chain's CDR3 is CAGSQDRGGIYEQYF. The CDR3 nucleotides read TGCGCCGGCAGCCAAGATCGGGGAGGAATCTACGAGCAGTACTTC.

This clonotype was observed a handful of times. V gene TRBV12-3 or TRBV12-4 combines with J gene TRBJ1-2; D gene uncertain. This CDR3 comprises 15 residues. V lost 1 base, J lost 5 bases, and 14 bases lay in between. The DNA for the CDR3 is TGTGCCAGCAGTTTAGACGTGGGCGGACGGTATGGCTACACCTTC. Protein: CASSLDVGGRYGYTF.

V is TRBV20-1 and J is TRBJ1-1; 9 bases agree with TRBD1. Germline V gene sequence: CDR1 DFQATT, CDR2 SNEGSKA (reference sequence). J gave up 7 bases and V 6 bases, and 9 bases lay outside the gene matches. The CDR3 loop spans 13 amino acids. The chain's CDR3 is CSASGTGQIEAFF. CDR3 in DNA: TGCAGTGCCTCGGGGACAGGGCAGATTGAAGCTTTCTTT.

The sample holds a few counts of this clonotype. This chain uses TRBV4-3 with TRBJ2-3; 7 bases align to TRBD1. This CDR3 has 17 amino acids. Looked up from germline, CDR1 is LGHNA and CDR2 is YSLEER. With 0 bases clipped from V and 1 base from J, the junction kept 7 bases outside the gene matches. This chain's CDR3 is CASSQDLATGGTDTQYF. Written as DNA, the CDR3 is TGCGCCAGCAGCCAAGATTTGGCCACAGGGGGCACAGATACGCAGTATTTT.

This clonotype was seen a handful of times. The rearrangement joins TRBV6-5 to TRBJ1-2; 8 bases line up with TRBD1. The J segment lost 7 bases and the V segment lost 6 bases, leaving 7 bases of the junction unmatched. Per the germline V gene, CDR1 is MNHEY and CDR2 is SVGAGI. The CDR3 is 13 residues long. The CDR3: CASRGGQGAGYTF. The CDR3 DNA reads TGTGCCAGCAGGGGCGGACAGGGTGCTGGCTACACCTTC.

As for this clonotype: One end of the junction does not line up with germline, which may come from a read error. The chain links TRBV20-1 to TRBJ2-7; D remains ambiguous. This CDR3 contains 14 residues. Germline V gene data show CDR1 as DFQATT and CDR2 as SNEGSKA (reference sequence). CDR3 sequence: CSARVSYSSYEQYF. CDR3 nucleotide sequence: TGCAGCGCTAGAGTGTCGTACAGCTCCTACGAGCAGTACTTC.

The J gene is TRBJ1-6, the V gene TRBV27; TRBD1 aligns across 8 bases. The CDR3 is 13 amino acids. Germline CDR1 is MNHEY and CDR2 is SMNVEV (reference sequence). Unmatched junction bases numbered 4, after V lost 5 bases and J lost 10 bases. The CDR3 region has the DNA TGTGCCAGCAGTGCAGGGGGCAGGTCACCCCTCCACTTT. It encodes CASSAGGRSPLHF.

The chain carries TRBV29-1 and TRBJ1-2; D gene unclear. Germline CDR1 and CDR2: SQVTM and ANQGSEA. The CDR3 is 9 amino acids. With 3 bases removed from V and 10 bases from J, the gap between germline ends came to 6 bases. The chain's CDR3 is CSVDGPYTF. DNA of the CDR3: TGCAGCGTTGATGGGCCCTACACCTTC. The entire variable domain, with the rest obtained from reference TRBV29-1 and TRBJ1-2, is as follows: SAVISQKPSRDICQRGTSLTIQCQVDSQVTMMFWYRQQPGQSLTLIATANQGSEATYESGFVIDKFPISRPNLTFSTLTVSNMSPEDSSIYLCSVDGPYTFGSGTRLTVV.